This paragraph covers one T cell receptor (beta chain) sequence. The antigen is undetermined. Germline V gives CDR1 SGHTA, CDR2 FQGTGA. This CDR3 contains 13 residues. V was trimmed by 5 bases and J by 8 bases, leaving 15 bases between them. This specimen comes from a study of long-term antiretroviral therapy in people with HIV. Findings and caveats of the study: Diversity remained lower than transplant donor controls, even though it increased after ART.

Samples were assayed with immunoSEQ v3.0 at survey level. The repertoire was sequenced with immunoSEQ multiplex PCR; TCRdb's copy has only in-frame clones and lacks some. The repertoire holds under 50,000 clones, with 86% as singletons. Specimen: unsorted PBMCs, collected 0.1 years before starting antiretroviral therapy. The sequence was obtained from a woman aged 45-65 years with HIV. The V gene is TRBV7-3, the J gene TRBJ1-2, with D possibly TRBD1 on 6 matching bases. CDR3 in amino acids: CASSPRTEGGYTF. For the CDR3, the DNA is TGTGCCAGCAGCCCTAGGACAGAGGGGGGCTACACCTTC.